Given below is one T cell receptor beta chain in context. Its antigen remains unknown. TCRdb's table, derived via immunoSEQ multiplex PCR, lists solely in-frame clones and lacks some. The sample lists about 5,000 clones; approximately 30% were seen once. The data were taken from a study of T cells in localized non-small cell lung cancer. The study's findings and limits: The highest T cell clonality was in uninvolved adjacent lung, above tumor.

Trimming stripped 4 bases from V and 0 bases from J, with 7 bases between. Germline V CDR1 and CDR2: LNHDA, SQIVND (reference sequence). There are 14 residues in the CDR3. The source is a man aged 40 to 69 with stage III squamous cell lung carcinoma. The chain joins TRBV19 to TRBJ1-3; no firm D call. The starting material was lung tumor tissue, obtained before any cancer treatment. CDR3 in DNA: TGTGCCAGTAGTACAACAAGCTCTGGAAACACCATATATTTT. Amino acids: CASSTTSSGNTIYF.